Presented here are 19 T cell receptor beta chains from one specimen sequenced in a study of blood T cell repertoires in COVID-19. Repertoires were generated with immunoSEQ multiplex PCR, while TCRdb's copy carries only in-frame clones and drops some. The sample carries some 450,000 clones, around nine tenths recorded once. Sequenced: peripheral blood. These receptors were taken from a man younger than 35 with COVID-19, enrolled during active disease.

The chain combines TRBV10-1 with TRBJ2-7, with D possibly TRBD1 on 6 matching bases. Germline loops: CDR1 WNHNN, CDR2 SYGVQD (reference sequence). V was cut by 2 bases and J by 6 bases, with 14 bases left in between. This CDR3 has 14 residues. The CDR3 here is CASSEDRTWGEQYF. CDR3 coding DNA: TGCGCCAGCAGTGAGGACAGGACCTGGGGCGAGCAGTACTTC.

The CDR3 DNA reads as TGTGCCAGCAGCCTACAGTCGAACACTGAAGCTTTCTTT. Translation gives CASSLQSNTEAFF. This chain joins TRBV12-3 or TRBV12-4 and TRBJ1-1, with D unresolved. The CDR3 extends over 13 amino acids. V lost 6 bases, J lost 1 base, and 9 bases lay in between.

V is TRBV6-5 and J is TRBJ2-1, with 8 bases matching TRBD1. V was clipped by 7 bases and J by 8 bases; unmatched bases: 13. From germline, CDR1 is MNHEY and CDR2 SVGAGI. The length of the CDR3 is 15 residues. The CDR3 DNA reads TGTGCCAGCACAAAGACAGGGGAACCTCCCTATGAGCAGTTCTTC. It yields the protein CASTKTGEPPYEQFF.

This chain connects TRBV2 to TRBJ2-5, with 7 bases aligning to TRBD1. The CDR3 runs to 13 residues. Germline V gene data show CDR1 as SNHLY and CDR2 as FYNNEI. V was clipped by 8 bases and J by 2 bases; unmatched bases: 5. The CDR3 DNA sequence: TGTGCCAGCCATGGGACAGTTCAAGAGACCCAGTACTTC. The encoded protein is CASHGTVQETQYF.

CDR3 in DNA: TGTGCCAGCAGTTTATCAGGACTAGCAGTCTACGAGCAGTACTTC. This codes for CASSLSGLAVYEQYF. J is TRBJ2-7 and V is TRBV27, with 8 bases identical to TRBD2. Trimming cost V 0 bases and J 3 bases; bases outside gene matches: 4. This CDR3 spans 15 amino acids. The germline V gene has CDR1 MNHEY and CDR2 SMNVEV (reference sequence).

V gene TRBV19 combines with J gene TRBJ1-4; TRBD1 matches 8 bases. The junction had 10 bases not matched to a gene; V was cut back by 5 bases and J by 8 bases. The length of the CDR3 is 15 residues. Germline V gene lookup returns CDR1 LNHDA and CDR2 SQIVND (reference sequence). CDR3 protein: CASSPPGTGGEKLFF. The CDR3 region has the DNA TGTGCCAGTAGTCCACCCGGGACAGGCGGGGAAAAACTGTTTTTT.

CDR3 sequence: CASSEGAPGQQFF. The DNA for the CDR3 is TGTGCCAGCAGTGAGGGGGCCCCGGGACAGCAGTTCTTC. The chain has TRBV2 and TRBJ2-1; perhaps TRBD1 as D (6 bases). The CDR3 runs to 13 residues. Trimming took 3 bases from V and 11 from J, leaving 14 bases between them. Germline CDR1 is SNHLY and CDR2 is FYNNEI.

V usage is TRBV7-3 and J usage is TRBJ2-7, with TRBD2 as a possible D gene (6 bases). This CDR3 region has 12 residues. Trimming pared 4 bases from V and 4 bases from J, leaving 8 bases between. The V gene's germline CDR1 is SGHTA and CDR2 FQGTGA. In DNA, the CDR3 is TGTGCCAGCAGCTCGGAGGGTTACGAGCAGTACTTC. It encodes CASSSEGYEQYF.

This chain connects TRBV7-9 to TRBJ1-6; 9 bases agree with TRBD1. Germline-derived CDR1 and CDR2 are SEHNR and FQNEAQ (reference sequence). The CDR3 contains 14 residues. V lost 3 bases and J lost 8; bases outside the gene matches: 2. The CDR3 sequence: CASSFGTGYSPLHF. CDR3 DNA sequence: TGTGCCAGCAGCTTCGGGACAGGGTATTCACCCCTCCACTTT.

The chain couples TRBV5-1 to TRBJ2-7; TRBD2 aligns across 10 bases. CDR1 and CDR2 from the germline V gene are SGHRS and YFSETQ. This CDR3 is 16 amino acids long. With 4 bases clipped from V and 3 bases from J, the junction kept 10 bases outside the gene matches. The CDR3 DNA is TGCGCCAGCAGCCTCGCTGAACTAGCGGGGAACTACGAGCAGTACTTC. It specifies CASSLAELAGNYEQYF.

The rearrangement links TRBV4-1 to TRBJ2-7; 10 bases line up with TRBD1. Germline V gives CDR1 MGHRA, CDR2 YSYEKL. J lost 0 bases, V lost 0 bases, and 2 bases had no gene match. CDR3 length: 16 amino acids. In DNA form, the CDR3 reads TGCGCCAGCAGCCAAGATCGGACAGGGGGCTCCTACGAGCAGTACTTC. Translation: CASSQDRTGGSYEQYF.

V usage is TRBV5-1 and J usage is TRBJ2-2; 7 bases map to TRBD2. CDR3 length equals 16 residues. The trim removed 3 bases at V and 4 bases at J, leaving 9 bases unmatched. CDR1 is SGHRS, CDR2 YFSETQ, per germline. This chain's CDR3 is CASSSRAGTLTGELFF. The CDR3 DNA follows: TGCGCCAGCAGCTCGAGAGCGGGAACCCTCACCGGGGAGCTGTTTTTT.

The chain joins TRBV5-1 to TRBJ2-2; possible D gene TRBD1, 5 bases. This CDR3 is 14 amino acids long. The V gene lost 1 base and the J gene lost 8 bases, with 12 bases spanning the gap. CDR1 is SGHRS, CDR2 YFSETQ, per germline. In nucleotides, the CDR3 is TGCGCCAGCAGCTTGTATCAGGGCTCGGGGGAGCTGTTTTTT. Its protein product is CASSLYQGSGELFF. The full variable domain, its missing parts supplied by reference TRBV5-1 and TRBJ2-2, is KAGVTQTPRYLIKTRGQQVTLSCSPISGHRSVSWYQQTPGQGLQFLFEYFSETQRNKGNFPGRFSGRQFSNSRSEMNVSTLELGDSALYLCASSLYQGSGELFFGEGSRLTVL.

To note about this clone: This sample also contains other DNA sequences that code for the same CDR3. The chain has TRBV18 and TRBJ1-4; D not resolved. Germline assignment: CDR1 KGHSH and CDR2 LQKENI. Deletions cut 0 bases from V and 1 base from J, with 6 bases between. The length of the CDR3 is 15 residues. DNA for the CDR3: TGTGCCAGCTCACCACCCGGGGTAACTAATGAAAAACTGTTTTTT. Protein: CASSPPGVTNEKLFF.

The CDR3 region is CASSIGGTELETQYF. The CDR3 coding sequence is TGTGCCAGTAGTATAGGGGGGACAGAGCTAGAGACCCAGTACTTC. This sequence joins TRBV19 and TRBJ2-5; TRBD1 aligns across 7 bases. Per the germline V gene, CDR1 is LNHDA and CDR2 is SQIVND (reference sequence). This CDR3 has 15 amino acids. The V and J ends lost 1 base and 4 bases, in that order; junction bases with no gene match: 6.

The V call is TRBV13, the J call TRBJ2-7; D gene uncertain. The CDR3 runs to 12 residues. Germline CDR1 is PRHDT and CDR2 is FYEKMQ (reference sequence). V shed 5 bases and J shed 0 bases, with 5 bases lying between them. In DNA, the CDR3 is TGTGCCAGCAGCAGGAGCTCCTACGAGCAGTACTTC. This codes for CASSRSSYEQYF.

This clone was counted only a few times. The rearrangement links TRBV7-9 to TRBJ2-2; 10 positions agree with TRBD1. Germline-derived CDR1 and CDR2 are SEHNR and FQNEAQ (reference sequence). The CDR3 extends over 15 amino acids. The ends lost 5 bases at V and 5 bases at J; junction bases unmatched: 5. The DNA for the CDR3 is TGTGCCAGCAGCAGAAGGACAGGGGGGACCGGGGAGCTGTTTTTT. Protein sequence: CASSRRTGGTGELFF.

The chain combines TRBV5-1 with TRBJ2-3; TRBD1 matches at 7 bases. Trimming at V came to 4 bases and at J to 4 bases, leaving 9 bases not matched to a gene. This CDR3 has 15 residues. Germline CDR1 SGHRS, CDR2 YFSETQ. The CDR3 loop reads CASSGRQGHSDTQYF. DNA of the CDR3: TGCGCCAGCAGCGGTAGACAGGGCCACTCAGATACGCAGTATTTT.

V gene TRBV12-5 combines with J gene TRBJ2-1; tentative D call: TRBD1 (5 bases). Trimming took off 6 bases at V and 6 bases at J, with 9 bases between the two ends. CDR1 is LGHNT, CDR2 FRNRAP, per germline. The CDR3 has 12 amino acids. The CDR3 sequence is CASGDTLNEQFF. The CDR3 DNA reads TGTGCTAGTGGGGACACCCTCAATGAGCAGTTCTTC.